A single T cell receptor (beta chain) is shown here with its context. Germline V CDR1 and CDR2: SGHDN, FVKESK. With V trimmed by 6 bases and J by 6 bases, 7 bases remained unmatched. The CDR3 consists of 13 residues. All donors were Caucasian adults living in Nashville, Tennessee. The data were obtained in a study of shared clonotypes between healthy human individuals. Sorted-subset replicate PCRs used 150 to 200 ng of genomic DNA. This amount corresponded to about 29,000 T cell genomes. This table comes from immunoSEQ multiplex PCR, and its TCRdb copy is limited to in-frame clones, with some not included. The top ten clones hold about 1.5% of a sample with 850,000 to 1,200,000 clones, under 80% of them seen once.

The sample taken for sequencing was memory CD4+ T cells sorted from blood. Subset reported: CD45RA-negative fraction. V usage is TRBV14 and J usage is TRBJ2-7, with TRBD1 matching over 8 bases. The TCR comes from a man younger than 35 in good health. The CDR3 sequence is CASSLRTGLEQYF. The CDR3, as DNA: TGTGCCAGCAGTCTAAGGACAGGGCTCGAGCAGTACTTC.